This is a list of T cell receptor beta chains from one sample in a study of beta chain features in type 1 diabetes. This table comes from immunoSEQ multiplex PCR, and its TCRdb copy is limited to in-frame clones, with some not included. The table shows roughly 400,000 clones, with approximately 15% occurring only once. The sequenced sample was naive CD4+ T cells from blood. The source is a man aged 30 to 45 in good health. Both conserved end residues are part of each CDR3. Each record gives: V gene, D gene, J gene, clone size, CDR3 DNA, CDR3 protein. A D gene is named only where the DNA matches it firmly. Rows give clone size only sometimes, using once, few, many, or a class for an expanded clone.

v_call: TRBV9; d_call: -; j_call: TRBJ2-3; clone_size: -; cdr3_nt: TGTGCCAGTAGCGTATCGGGGGAAGACGCAGATACGCAGTATTTT; cdr3_aa: CASSVSGEDADTQYF
v_call: TRBV5-8; d_call: TRBD2; j_call: TRBJ2-1; clone_size: few; cdr3_nt: TGTGCCAGCAGCTCAGCGCTAACTAGCGCAGGTGGGAATGAGCAGTTCTTC; cdr3_aa: CASSSALTSAGGNEQFF
v_call: TRBV7-2; d_call: TRBD2; j_call: TRBJ2-2; clone_size: -; cdr3_nt: TGTGCCAGCAGCCGAGCGGGAGTAGGGACCGGGGAGCTGTTTTTT; cdr3_aa: CASSRAGVGTGELFF
v_call: TRBV30; d_call: TRBD2; j_call: TRBJ2-1; clone_size: many; cdr3_nt: TGTGCCTGGAGTGTACTAGCGGGAGACACCGGCCAGTTCTTC; cdr3_aa: CAWSVLAGDTGQFF
v_call: TRBV5-4; d_call: -; j_call: TRBJ2-3; clone_size: -; cdr3_nt: TGTGCCAGCAGCTCCCAGGGCCGCACAGATACGCAGTATTTT; cdr3_aa: CASSSQGRTDTQYF
v_call: TRBV9; d_call: -; j_call: TRBJ1-2; clone_size: -; cdr3_nt: TGTGCCAGCAGCGGGAGATCGCTTCAGGGGAAGGACTATGGCTACACCTTC; cdr3_aa: CASSGRSLQGKDYGYTF
v_call: TRBV4-1; d_call: TRBD2; j_call: TRBJ2-1; clone_size: -; cdr3_nt: TGCGCCAGCAGCCAGAGACTAGCGGGAGTCCGGGAGCAGTTCTTC; cdr3_aa: CASSQRLAGVREQFF
v_call: TRBV7-6; d_call: -; j_call: TRBJ1-4; clone_size: -; cdr3_nt: TGTGCCAGCAGCTTAATGGATTTAACTAATGAAAAACTGTTTTTT; cdr3_aa: CASSLMDLTNEKLFF
v_call: TRBV5-1; d_call: -; j_call: TRBJ1-1; clone_size: few; cdr3_nt: TGCGCCAGCAGCTTAGACAGGCTGAACACTGAAGCTTTCTTT; cdr3_aa: CASSLDRLNTEAFF
v_call: TRBV18; d_call: -; j_call: TRBJ2-5; clone_size: -; cdr3_nt: TGTGCCAGCTCACCATGGACCTTCCAAGAGACCCAGTACTTC; cdr3_aa: CASSPWTFQETQYF
v_call: TRBV4-2; d_call: TRBD1; j_call: TRBJ1-1; clone_size: few; cdr3_nt: TGTGCCAGCAGCCAAACGGACAGGGACCCTTTCTTT; cdr3_aa: CASSQTDRDPFF
v_call: TRBV2; d_call: TRBD1; j_call: TRBJ1-2; clone_size: -; cdr3_nt: TGTGCCAGCAGTGCCGGGACAGGGTTCTATGGCTACACCTTC; cdr3_aa: CASSAGTGFYGYTF
v_call: TRBV6-1; d_call: -; j_call: TRBJ1-5; clone_size: -; cdr3_nt: TGTGCCAGCAGTGAGCGATCCGGGAGCCTAAATCAGCCCCAGCATTTT; cdr3_aa: CASSERSGSLNQPQHF
v_call: TRBV19; d_call: TRBD1; j_call: TRBJ2-5; clone_size: -; cdr3_nt: TGTGCCAGTAGTACATGGGACAGTAAGACCCAGTACTTC; cdr3_aa: CASSTWDSKTQYF
v_call: TRBV5-4; d_call: TRBD2; j_call: TRBJ2-3; clone_size: few; cdr3_nt: TGTGCCAGCAGCAGAACTAGCGGGGCGAGCACAGATACGCAGTATTTT; cdr3_aa: CASSRTSGASTDTQYF
v_call: TRBV20-1; d_call: -; j_call: TRBJ2-2; clone_size: -; cdr3_nt: TGCAGTGCTAGAGAAGACGGGGAGCTGTTTTTT; cdr3_aa: CSAREDGELFF
v_call: TRBV28; d_call: -; j_call: TRBJ1-2; clone_size: -; cdr3_nt: TGTGCCAGCAGTTTGGGAAATATTAGTGGCTACACCTTC; cdr3_aa: CASSLGNISGYTF
v_call: TRBV4-3; d_call: -; j_call: TRBJ1-6; clone_size: few; cdr3_nt: TGCGCCAGCAGCCAAGGGGGAAGTGAGATTAATTCACCCCTCCACTTT; cdr3_aa: CASSQGGSEINSPLHF
v_call: TRBV11-2; d_call: TRBD1; j_call: TRBJ2-5; clone_size: few; cdr3_nt: TGTGCCAGCAGCTCGGTCAGGGGGCGAGGGGAGACCCAGTACTTC; cdr3_aa: CASSSVRGRGETQYF
v_call: TRBV5-4; d_call: TRBD1; j_call: TRBJ2-5; clone_size: -; cdr3_nt: TGTGCCAGCAGCTTGACAGGGGTTGGAGAGACCCAGTACTTC; cdr3_aa: CASSLTGVGETQYF
v_call: TRBV2; d_call: -; j_call: TRBJ2-1; clone_size: -; cdr3_nt: TGTGCCAGCTCTCTGGCGTTCTATGAGCAGTTCTTC; cdr3_aa: CASSLAFYEQFF
v_call: TRBV19; d_call: -; j_call: TRBJ2-1; clone_size: -; cdr3_nt: TGTGCCAGCCGAACTAGGTCAGGCCTCAACAATGAGCAGTTCTTC; cdr3_aa: CASRTRSGLNNEQFF
v_call: TRBV7-2; d_call: TRBD2; j_call: TRBJ2-1; clone_size: -; cdr3_nt: TGTGCCAGCAGCCGTGCGGGGGGCGCTTACAATGAGCAGTTCTTC; cdr3_aa: CASSRAGGAYNEQFF
v_call: TRBV7-6; d_call: -; j_call: TRBJ2-1; clone_size: -; cdr3_nt: TGTGCCAGCAGCCCCACCCTCGGAGCTATAGTCGGTAGTGAGCAGTTCTTC; cdr3_aa: CASSPTLGAIVGSEQFF